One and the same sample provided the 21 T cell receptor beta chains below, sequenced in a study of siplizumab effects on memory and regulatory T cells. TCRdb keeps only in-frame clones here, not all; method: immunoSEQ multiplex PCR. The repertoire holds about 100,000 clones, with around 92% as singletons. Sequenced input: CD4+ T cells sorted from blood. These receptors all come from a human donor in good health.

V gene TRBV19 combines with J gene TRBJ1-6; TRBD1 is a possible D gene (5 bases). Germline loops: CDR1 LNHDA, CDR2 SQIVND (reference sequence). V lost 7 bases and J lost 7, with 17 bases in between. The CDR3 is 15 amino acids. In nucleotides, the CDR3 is TGTGCCAGTAATGAGGTCGAGGGGTCCAATTCACCCCTCCACTTT. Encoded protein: CASNEVEGSNSPLHF.

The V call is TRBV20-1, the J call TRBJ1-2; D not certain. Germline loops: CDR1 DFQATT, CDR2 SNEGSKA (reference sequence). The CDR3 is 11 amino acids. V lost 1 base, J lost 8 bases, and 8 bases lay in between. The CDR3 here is CSARGGFGYTF. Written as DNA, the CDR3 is TGCAGTGCTAGAGGGGGTTTCGGCTACACCTTC.

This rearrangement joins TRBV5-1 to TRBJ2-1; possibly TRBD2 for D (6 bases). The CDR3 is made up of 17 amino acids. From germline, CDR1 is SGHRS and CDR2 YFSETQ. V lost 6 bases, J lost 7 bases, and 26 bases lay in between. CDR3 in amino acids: CASTSPPLASGRNEQFF. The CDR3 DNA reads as TGCGCCAGCACCTCCCCCCCACTAGCTTCAGGGCGAAATGAGCAGTTCTTC.

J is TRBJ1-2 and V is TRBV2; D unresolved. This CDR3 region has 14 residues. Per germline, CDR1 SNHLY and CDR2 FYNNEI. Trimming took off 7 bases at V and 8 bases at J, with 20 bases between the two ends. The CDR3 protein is CASTPAGGKGGYTF. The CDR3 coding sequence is TGTGCCAGCACTCCCGCGGGTGGGAAAGGCGGCTACACCTTC.

This CDR3 is CASSEGLGYGYTF. The CDR3 coding sequence is TGTGCCAGCAGTGAAGGATTAGGCTATGGCTACACCTTC. The V and J genes are TRBV6-4 and TRBJ1-2; D is uncertain. Germline V gene lookup returns CDR1 MRHNA and CDR2 SNTAGT. This CDR3 region has 13 residues. The V end was cut by 3 bases, the J end by 4 bases, with 9 bases between.

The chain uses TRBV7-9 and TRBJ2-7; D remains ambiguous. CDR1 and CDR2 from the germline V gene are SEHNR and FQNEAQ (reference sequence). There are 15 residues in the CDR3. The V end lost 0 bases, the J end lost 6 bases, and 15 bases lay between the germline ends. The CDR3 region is CASSLAGTPRGEQYF. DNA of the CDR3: TGTGCCAGCAGCTTAGCGGGCACCCCGAGAGGCGAGCAGTACTTC.

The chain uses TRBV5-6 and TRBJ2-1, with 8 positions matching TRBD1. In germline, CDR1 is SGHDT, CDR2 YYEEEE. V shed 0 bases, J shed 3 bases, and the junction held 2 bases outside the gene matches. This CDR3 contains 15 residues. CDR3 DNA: TGTGCCAGCAGCTTGGTGGACAGGGACTACAATGAGCAGTTCTTC. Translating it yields CASSLVDRDYNEQFF.

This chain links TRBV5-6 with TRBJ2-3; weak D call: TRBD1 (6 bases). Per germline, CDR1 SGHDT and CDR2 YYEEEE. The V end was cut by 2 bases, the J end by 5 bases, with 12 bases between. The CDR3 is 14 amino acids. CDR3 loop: CASSFGQGKDTQYF. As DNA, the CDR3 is TGTGCCAGCAGCTTTGGGCAGGGGAAAGATACGCAGTATTTT. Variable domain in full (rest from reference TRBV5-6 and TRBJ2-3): DAGVTQSPTHLIKTRGQQVTLRCSPKSGHDTVSWYQQALGQGPQFIFQYYEEEERQRGNFPDRFSGHQFPNYSSELNVNALLLGDSALYLCASSFGQGKDTQYFGPGTRLTVL.

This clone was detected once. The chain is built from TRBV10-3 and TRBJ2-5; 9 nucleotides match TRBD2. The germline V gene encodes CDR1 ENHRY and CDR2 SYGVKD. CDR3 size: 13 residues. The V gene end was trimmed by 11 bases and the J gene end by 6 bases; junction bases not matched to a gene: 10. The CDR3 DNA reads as TGTGCCTCAAGGGGCGGGGGGGCACAGACCCAGTACTTC. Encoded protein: CASRGGGAQTQYF.

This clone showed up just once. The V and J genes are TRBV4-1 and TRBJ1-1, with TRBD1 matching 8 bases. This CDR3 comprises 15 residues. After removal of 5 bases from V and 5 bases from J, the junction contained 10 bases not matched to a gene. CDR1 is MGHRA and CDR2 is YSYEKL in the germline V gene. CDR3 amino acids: CASSYQGRTGTEAFF. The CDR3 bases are TGCGCCAGCAGCTACCAAGGCCGGACAGGGACTGAAGCTTTCTTT.

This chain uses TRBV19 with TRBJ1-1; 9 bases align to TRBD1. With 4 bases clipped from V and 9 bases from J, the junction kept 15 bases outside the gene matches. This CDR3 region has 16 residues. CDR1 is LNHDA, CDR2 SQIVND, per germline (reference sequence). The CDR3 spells CASSTRTGTGPVQAFF. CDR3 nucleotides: TGTGCCAGTAGTACACGAACCGGGACAGGGCCCGTTCAAGCTTTCTTT.

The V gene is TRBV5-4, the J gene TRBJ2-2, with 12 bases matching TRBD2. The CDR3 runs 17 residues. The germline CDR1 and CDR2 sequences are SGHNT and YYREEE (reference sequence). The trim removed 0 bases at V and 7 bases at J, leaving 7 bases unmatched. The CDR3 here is CASSLASGGAVGGELFF. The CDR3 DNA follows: TGTGCCAGCAGCTTGGCTAGCGGGGGGGCCGTAGGCGGGGAGCTGTTTTTT.

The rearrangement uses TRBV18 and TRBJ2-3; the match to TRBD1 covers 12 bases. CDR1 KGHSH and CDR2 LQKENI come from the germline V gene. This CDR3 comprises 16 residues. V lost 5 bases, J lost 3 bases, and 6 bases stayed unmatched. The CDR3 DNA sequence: TGTGCCAGCTCATCCGGGACAGGGGGCGGAACAGATACGCAGTATTTT. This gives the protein CASSSGTGGGTDTQYF.

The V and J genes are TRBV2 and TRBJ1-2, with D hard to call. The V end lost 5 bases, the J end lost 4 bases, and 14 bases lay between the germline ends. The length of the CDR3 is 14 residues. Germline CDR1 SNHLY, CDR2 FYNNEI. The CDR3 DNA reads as TGTGCCAGCAGTACTCAGACCGACCCCTATGGCTACACCTTC. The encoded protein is CASSTQTDPYGYTF.

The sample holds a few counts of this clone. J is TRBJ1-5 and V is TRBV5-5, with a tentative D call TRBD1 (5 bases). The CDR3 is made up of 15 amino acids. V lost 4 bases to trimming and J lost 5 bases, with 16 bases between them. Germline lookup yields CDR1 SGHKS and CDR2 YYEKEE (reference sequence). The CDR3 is CASSIGWGRDQPQHF. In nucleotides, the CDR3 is TGTGCCAGCAGCATTGGCTGGGGCAGGGATCAGCCCCAGCATTTT.

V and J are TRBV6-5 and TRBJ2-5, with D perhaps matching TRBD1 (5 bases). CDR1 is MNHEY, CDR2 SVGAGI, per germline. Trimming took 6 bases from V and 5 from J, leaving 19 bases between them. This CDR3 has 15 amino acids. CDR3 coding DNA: TGTGCCAGCAGATACGGGCAGCATTCAGGGGAGACCCAGTACTTC. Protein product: CASRYGQHSGETQYF.

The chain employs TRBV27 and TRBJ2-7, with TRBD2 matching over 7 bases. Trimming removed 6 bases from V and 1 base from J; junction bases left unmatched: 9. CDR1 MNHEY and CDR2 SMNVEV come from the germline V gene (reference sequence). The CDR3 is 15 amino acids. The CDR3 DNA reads TGTGCCAGCAGACCCGCTAGCGGCGTGTCCTACGAGCAGTACTTC. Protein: CASRPASGVSYEQYF.

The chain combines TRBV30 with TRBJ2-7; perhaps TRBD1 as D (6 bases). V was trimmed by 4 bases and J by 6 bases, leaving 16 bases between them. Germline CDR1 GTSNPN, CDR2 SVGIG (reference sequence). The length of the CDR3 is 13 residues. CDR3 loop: CAWKAAGVIEQYF. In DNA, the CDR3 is TGTGCCTGGAAGGCGGCAGGGGTCATCGAGCAGTACTTC.

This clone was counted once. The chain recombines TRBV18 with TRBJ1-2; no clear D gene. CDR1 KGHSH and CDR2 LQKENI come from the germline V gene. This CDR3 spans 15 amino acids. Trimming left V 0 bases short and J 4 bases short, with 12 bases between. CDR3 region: CASSPPSTQFYGYTF. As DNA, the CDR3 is TGTGCCAGCTCACCACCTTCCACCCAATTCTATGGCTACACCTTC.

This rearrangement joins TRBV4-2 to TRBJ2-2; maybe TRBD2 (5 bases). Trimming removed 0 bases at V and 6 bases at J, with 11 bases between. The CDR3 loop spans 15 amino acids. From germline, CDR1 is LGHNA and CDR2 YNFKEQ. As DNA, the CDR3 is TGTGCCAGCAGCCAAGACGGGGATCCGGCCGGGGAGCTGTTTTTT. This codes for CASSQDGDPAGELFF.

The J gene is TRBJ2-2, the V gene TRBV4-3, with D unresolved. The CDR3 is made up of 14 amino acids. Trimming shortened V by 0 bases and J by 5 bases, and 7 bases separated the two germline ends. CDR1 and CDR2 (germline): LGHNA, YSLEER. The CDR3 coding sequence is TGCGCCAGCAGCCAAGAGTTGAAAACCGGGGAGCTGTTTTTT. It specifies CASSQELKTGELFF.